This T cell receptor (beta chain) was captured by sequencing in a study of T cells expressing NK-cell markers. Study details: Investigators obtained TCR beta repertoires from sorted CD3+CD56+NKG2C+, CD3+CD56+NKG2C- and CD3+CD56-NKG2C+ T cells. Among eight sequenced donors, seven carried HCMV seropositivity while one was seronegative.

Looked up from germline, CDR1 is SQVTM and CDR2 is ANQGSEA. The CDR3 spans 12 residues. From its re-call of the 5' RACE reads, TCRdb lists each CDR3 protein once, without DNA. In total, the table holds some 450,000 distinct CDR3 sequences. This TCR was recovered from a woman aged 18 to 75 in good health. The V call is TRBV29-1, the J call TRBJ2-7; TCRdb returns TRBD2, unconfirmable since there is no DNA. Material for sequencing was blood T cells: a sorted CD56 or NKG2C T cell subset, CD4+ or CD8+ T cells, or bulk PBMC T cells (not recorded which). The CDR3 spells CSVTAEGYEQYF.